The clone carrying this T cell receptor (beta chain) occurred a few times. The record originates from a study of cytomegalovirus exposure and HLA in healthy donors. Germline V gives CDR1 SGHRS, CDR2 YFSETQ. V was pared by 3 bases and J by 3 bases, with 10 bases between. The CDR3 totals 15 residues. The PCR used 60 Vbeta and 13 Jbeta primers. The repertoire was sequenced with immunoSEQ multiplex PCR; TCRdb's copy has only in-frame clones and lacks some. There are under 130,000 clones in the sample; 55% to 65% occur only once, and about 3.8% lies in the top ten. The rearrangement uses TRBV5-1 and TRBJ1-6; D is ambiguous. This TCR was sampled from a man aged 25 to 40 in good health and CMV-seropositive. The source material was PBMCs. The CDR3 protein is CASSWAGNYNSPLHF. The CDR3, as DNA: TGCGCCAGCAGCTGGGCCGGAAACTATAATTCACCCCTCCACTTT.